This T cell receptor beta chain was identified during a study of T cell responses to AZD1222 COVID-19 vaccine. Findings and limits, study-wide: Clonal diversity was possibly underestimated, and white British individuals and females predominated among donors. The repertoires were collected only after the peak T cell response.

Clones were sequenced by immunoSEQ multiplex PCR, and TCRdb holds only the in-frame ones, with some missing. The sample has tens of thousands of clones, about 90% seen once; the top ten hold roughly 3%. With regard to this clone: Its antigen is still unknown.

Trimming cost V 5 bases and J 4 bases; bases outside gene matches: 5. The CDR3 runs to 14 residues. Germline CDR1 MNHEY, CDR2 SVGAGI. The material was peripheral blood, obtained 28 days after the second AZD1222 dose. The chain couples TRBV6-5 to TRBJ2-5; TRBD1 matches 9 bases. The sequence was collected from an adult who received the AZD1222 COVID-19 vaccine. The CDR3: CASSPRGQGETQYF. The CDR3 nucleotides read TGTGCCAGCAGTCCAAGGGGACAGGGAGAGACCCAGTACTTC.